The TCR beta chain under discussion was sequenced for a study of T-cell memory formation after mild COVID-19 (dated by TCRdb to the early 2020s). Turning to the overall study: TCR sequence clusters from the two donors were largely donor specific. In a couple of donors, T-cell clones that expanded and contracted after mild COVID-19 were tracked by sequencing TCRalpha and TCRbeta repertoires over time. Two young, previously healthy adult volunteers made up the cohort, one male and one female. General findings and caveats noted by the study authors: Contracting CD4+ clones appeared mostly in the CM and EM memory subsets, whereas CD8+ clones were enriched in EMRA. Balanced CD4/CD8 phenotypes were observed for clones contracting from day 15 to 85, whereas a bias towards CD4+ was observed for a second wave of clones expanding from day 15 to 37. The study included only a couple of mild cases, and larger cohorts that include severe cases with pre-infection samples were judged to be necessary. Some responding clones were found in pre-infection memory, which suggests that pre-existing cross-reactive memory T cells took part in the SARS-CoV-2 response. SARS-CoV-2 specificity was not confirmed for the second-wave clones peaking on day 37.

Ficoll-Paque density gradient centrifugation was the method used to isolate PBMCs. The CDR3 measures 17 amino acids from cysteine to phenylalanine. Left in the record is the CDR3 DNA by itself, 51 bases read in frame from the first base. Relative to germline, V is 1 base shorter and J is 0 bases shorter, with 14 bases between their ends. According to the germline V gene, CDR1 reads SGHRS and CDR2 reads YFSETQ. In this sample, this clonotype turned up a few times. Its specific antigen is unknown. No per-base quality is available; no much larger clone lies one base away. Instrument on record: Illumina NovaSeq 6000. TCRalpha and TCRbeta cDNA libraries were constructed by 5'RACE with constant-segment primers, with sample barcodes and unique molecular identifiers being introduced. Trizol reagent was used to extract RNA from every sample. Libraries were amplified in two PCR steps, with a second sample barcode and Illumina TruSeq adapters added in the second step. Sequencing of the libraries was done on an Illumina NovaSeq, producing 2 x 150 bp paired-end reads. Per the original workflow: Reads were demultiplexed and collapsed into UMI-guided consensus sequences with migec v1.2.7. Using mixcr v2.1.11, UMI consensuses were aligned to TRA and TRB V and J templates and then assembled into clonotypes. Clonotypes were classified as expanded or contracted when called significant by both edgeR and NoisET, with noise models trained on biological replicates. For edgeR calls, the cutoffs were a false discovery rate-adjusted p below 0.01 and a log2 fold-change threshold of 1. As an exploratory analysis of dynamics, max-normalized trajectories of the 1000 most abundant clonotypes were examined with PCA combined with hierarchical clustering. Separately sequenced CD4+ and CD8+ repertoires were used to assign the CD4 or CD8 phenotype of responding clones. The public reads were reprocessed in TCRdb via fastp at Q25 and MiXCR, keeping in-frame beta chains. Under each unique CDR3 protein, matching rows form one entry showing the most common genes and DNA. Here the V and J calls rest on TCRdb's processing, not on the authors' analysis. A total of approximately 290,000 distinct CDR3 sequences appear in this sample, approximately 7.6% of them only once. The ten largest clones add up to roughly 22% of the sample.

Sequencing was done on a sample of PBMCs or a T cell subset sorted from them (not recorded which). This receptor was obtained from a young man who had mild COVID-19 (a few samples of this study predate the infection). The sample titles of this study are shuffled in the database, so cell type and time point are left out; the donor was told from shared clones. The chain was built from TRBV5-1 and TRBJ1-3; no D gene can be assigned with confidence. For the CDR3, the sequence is CASSLFGGLRSGNTIYF. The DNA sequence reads TGCGCCAGCAGCTTGTTCGGCGGCCTCCGCTCTGGAAACACCATATATTTT. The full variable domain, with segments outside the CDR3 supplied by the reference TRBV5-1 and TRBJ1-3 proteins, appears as KAGVTQTPRYLIKTRGQQVTLSCSPISGHRSVSWYQQTPGQGLQFLFEYFSETQRNKGNFPGRFSGRQFSNSRSEMNVSTLELGDSALYLCASSLFGGLRSGNTIYFGEGSWLTVV.